The 6 T cell receptor beta chains below come from one sample, sequenced in a study of blood T cells in healthy people across ages. Using a J-beta primer mix together with a sample-barcoded 5' primer, a second PCR was run for roughly 7 to 11 cycles. TCRdb re-derived calls from the 5' RACE reads in MiXCR, one entry per CDR3 protein. The repertoire includes over 300,000 distinct CDR3 sequences, roughly half of them detected once, and about 54% sits in the top ten. Sequenced: blood. These receptors were taken from a man in his sixties in good health.

The rearrangement uses TRBV12-3 or TRBV12-4 and TRBJ1-2; D may be TRBD1 (5 bases). V was shortened by 5 bases and J by 3 bases, with 19 bases between the two germline ends. There are 16 residues in the CDR3. CDR3 sequence (DNA): TGTGCCAGCAGTCCCTACAGTGGAAGGGGTGACTATGGCTACACCTTC. This sequence encodes CASSPYSGRGDYGYTF.

This clonotype turned up a few times. This rearrangement joins TRBV4-3 to TRBJ1-2; a possible D gene is TRBD1 (6 bases). The CDR3 runs to 14 residues. CDR1 LGHNA and CDR2 YSLEER come from the germline V gene. The V and J ends lost 0 bases and 8 bases respectively, with 13 bases between them. CDR3 loop: CASSQDARRGGYTF. CDR3 bases: TGCGCCAGCAGCCAAGACGCCAGAAGGGGGGGCTACACCTTC.

J is TRBJ2-3 and V is TRBV5-1; D is undetermined. This CDR3 contains 13 residues. Germline V gives CDR1 SGHRS, CDR2 YFSETQ. The V gene lost 2 bases and the J gene lost 4 bases, with 8 bases spanning the gap. The CDR3 loop is CASSFGYSDTQYF. CDR3 nucleotide sequence: TGCGCCAGCAGCTTTGGATATTCAGATACGCAGTATTTT.

This clonotype occurred a few times. The rearrangement links TRBV6-5 to TRBJ2-6, with a weak D call TRBD2 (5 bases). With 5 bases removed from V and 0 bases from J, the gap between germline ends came to 20 bases. The CDR3 extends over 19 amino acids. The germline V gene encodes CDR1 MNHEY and CDR2 SVGAGI. DNA for the CDR3: TGTGCCAGCAGTACTACTTGGGCTAGCCCGCGCTCTGGGGCCAACGTCCTGACTTTC. Translated, it gives CASSTTWASPRSGANVLTF.

J is TRBJ1-2 and V is TRBV20-1; D is ambiguous. Germline CDR1 DFQATT, CDR2 SNEGSKA (reference sequence). The V end lost 3 bases, the J end lost 2 bases, and 10 bases lay between the germline ends. The CDR3 consists of 13 residues. In DNA form, the CDR3 reads TGCAGTGCTAGCCATCGCTTGAACTATGGCTACACCTTC. This translates into CSASHRLNYGYTF.

In DNA form, the CDR3 reads TGCGCCAGCAGCCCTAGACAGGGGGAGTCACCCCTCCACTTT. It encodes CASSPRQGESPLHF. The rearrangement joins TRBV5-1 to TRBJ1-6, with 9 bases lining up with TRBD1. The CDR3 runs 14 residues. Germline assignment: CDR1 SGHRS and CDR2 YFSETQ. V lost 4 bases and J lost 10; bases outside the gene matches: 6.